The source of this TCR beta chain is a study of blood T cell repertoires in COVID-19 (dated by TCRdb to the early 2020s). Describing the broader study: Samples covering the acute and convalescent phases of COVID-19 were provided by collaborators in the United States, Italy and Spain. The prospective study material was composed of cDNA or gDNA derived from T cells, B-cell-depleted T cells, or PBMCs. Subjects who had been exposed to COVID-19, were actively infected with it, or had recovered from it provided the deeply sampled blood TCRbeta repertoires that made up the dataset. The repertoires were released in a freely available public database meant as a resource for research on the immune response to SARS-CoV-2. Samples were obtained from the ongoing ImmuneRACE study (first 160 participants) and from approximately 1,200 subjects provided by 6 global collaborators. A de-identified subject ID, COVID-19 status, age in years and sex were almost always included in the sample metadata. Where available, HLA class I and class II types were obtained from metadata supplied by the sample provider rather than from assay-based typing. The paper as a whole reports these results and caveats: Clinical and demographic metadata were provided uncurated, with the amount varying by source and participant.

TCRbeta CDR3 regions were amplified from genomic DNA using the immunoSEQ Assay, a bias-controlled multiplex PCR. The source study handled its data this way. Nucleated cell counts per sample were estimated from amplification of reference gene primers within the assay. To quantify the absolute abundance of each unique TCRbeta CDR3 rearrangement, sequence reads were collapsed and filtered. For each sample, productive Simpson clonality was calculated as the square root of Simpson's diversity index over productive rearrangements. Sourced from immuneACCESS, this table was stored by TCRdb with only in-frame sequences that have V and J called. A share of the clones is absent; for the studies checked, an unresolved V gene accounts for under half, and the remainder has no known explanation. V, J and clone size were drawn from that table, and D and trimming were deduced from the DNA. Counted in this sample were about 100,000 clones; just under 80% of them appeared once. The ten largest clones capture 9% to 14% of the sample.

Collaborating institutions collected whole blood in K2EDTA tubes following their own protocols. Collaborator samples were shipped for TCRbeta analysis as frozen whole blood, isolated PBMCs, or DNA extracted from either sample type. With regard to this clone: What this receptor recognizes is not known. Base qualities are not recorded, but no much larger clone differs from it by a single base.

Clipping removes 6 bases from V and 4 bases from J, with 9 as the unmatched junction base count. Looking up the germline V gene yields CDR1 MNHEY and CDR2 SVGAGI. Spanning cysteine to phenylalanine, the CDR3 consists of 15 amino acids. The only DNA kept is the CDR3, 45 bases in frame from the first base. Rearrangement joined TRBV6-5 to TRBJ1-3, and 7 bases in between align with TRBD1. The sequenced sample was peripheral blood. The TCR originated in a woman aged 70-85 years with acute or convalescent COVID-19. The CDR3 reads CASSPDREVGNTIYF. The nucleotides are TGTGCCAGCAGCCCCGACAGGGAGGTGGGAAACACCATATATTTT.